These 24 T cell receptor beta chains share one sample of origin, sequenced in a study of cytomegalovirus exposure and HLA in healthy donors. The primer mix had 60 Vbeta and 13 Jbeta primers. Measured with immunoSEQ multiplex PCR; TCRdb has only the in-frame clones, and not every one. The sample records tens of thousands of clones, roughly 80% being singletons. Sequencing was carried out using PBMCs. The receptors shown here come from a man aged 35 to 55 in good health and CMV-seronegative.

This chain uses TRBV25-1 with TRBJ1-3; no clear D gene. The length of the CDR3 is 18 residues. The germline CDR1 and CDR2 sequences are MGHDK and SYGVNS. The ends were cut back, 7 bases at V and 0 bases at J, with 22 bases in the middle. CDR3 bases: TGTGCCAGCACCGACCGCCGAGGCAACCCCGGCTCTGGAAACACCATATATTTT. Amino acid sequence: CASTDRRGNPGSGNTIYF.

The V gene is TRBV1, the J gene TRBJ1-2; the table's D call TRBD1 went unverified against the DNA. TRBV1 corresponds to a pseudogene. The CDR3 runs 16 residues. The CDR3 protein is CTSSQGRDRGIYGYTF. Written as DNA, the CDR3 is TGCACCAGCAGCCAAGGGAGGGACAGGGGTATTTATGGCTACACCTTC.

The genes are TRBV28 and TRBJ1-1, with D hard to call. CDR1 MDHEN and CDR2 SYDVKM come from the germline V gene. CDR3 length: 14 residues. The V and J ends lost 6 bases and 1 base respectively, with 12 bases between them. DNA of the CDR3: TGTGCCAGCAGAATTTACCTAGAGAACACTGAAGCTTTCTTT. Protein: CASRIYLENTEAFF. The complete variable domain, with remaining parts taken from reference TRBV28 and TRBJ1-1, reads DVKVTQSSRYLVKRTGEKVFLECVQDMDHENMFWYRQDPGLGLRLIYFSYDVKMKEKGDIPEGYSVSREKKERFSLILESASTNQTSMYLCASRIYLENTEAFFGQGTRLTVV.

The rearrangement joins TRBV2 to TRBJ1-1; no clear D gene. Looked up from germline, CDR1 is SNHLY and CDR2 is FYNNEI. The CDR3 contains 14 residues. V was trimmed by 4 bases and J by 1 base, leaving 10 bases between them. The CDR3 DNA sequence: TGTGCCAGCAGTGTACAGCTCTCGAACACTGAAGCTTTCTTT. This translates into CASSVQLSNTEAFF.

The chain combines TRBV10-2 with TRBJ1-2, with TRBD1 matching 11 bases. The CDR3 covers 16 residues. The V gene end was trimmed by 5 bases and the J gene end by 3 bases; junction bases not matched to a gene: 8. Germline V gene lookup returns CDR1 WSHSY and CDR2 SAAADI. CDR3 protein: CASSFGQGARDYGYTF. The CDR3 DNA reads as TGCGCCAGCAGTTTTGGACAGGGGGCGCGAGACTATGGCTACACCTTC.

J is TRBJ2-3 and V is TRBV9; D gene uncertain. This CDR3 spans 14 amino acids. Germline V lookup: CDR1 SGDLS, CDR2 YYNGEE. Deletions cut 0 bases from V and 2 bases from J, with 7 bases between. The CDR3: CASSVARATDTQYF. As DNA, the CDR3 is TGTGCCAGCAGCGTAGCTAGAGCCACAGATACGCAGTATTTT.

The rearrangement links TRBV27 to TRBJ2-1; 11 bases agree with TRBD2. This CDR3 has 19 residues. Germline V lookup: CDR1 MNHEY, CDR2 SMNVEV (reference sequence). V was pared by 5 bases and J by 1 base, with 13 bases of the junction left unmatched. This chain's CDR3 is CASSPRSSGRVRSYNEQFF. The CDR3 region has the DNA TGTGCCAGCAGTCCCCGAAGTAGCGGGAGGGTTAGGTCCTACAATGAGCAGTTCTTC.

This clone occurred once. The chain recombines TRBV11-3 with TRBJ2-5, with D unresolved. V gave up 0 bases and J gave up 0 bases, with 8 bases separating them. Germline V gene sequence: CDR1 SGHNT, CDR2 YENEEA. The CDR3 is 15 residues long. CDR3 loop: CASSLDLVDQETQYF. As DNA, the CDR3 is TGTGCCAGCAGCTTAGATCTAGTGGACCAAGAGACCCAGTACTTC. The entire variable domain, with the rest obtained from reference TRBV11-3 and TRBJ2-5, is as follows: EAGVVQSPRYKIIEKKQPVAFWCNPISGHNTLYWYLQNLGQGPELLIRYENEEAVDDSQLPKDRFSAERLKGVDSTLKIQPAELGDSAVYLCASSLDLVDQETQYFGPGTRLLVL.

The V call is TRBV9, the J call TRBJ1-3, with D possibly TRBD1 on 5 matching bases. Trimming left V 0 bases short and J 3 bases short, with 7 bases between. The length of the CDR3 is 14 residues. CDR1 is SGDLS and CDR2 is YYNGEE in the germline V gene. The CDR3, as DNA: TGTGCCAGCAGCGTAGGGGGCTTTGGAAACACCATATATTTT. Protein product: CASSVGGFGNTIYF.

The rearrangement links TRBV29-1 to TRBJ2-1; D is possibly TRBD2 (6 bases). The V gene's germline CDR1 is SQVTM and CDR2 ANQGSEA. V dropped 2 bases and J dropped 10 bases, with 12 bases sitting between them. The CDR3 is made up of 12 amino acids. The CDR3 loop is CSVETVAGEQFF. As DNA, the CDR3 is TGCAGCGTTGAAACCGTTGCGGGAGAGCAGTTCTTC.

The CDR3 region has the DNA TGTGCCAGCAGCGTGGGACAGGGAACAACGAACACCGGGGAGCTGTTTTTT. It encodes CASSVGQGTTNTGELFF. The chain couples TRBV2 to TRBJ2-2; 9 bases match TRBD1. CDR3 size: 17 residues. V lost 6 bases to trimming and J lost 0 bases; unmatched junction nucleotides: 8. The germline gives CDR1 SNHLY, CDR2 FYNNEI. Together with reference TRBV2 and TRBJ2-2, the CDR3 gives the full variable domain: EPEVTQTPSHQVTQMGQEVILRCVPISNHLYFYWYRQILGQKVEFLVSFYNNEISEKSEIFDDQFSVERPDGSNFTLKIRSTKLEDSAMYFCASSVGQGTTNTGELFFGEGSRLTVL.

The J gene is TRBJ2-7, the V gene TRBV5-4, with 11 bases matching TRBD2. CDR1 is SGHNT and CDR2 is YYREEE in the germline V gene (reference sequence). V trimming: 4 bases; J trimming: 3 bases; junction bases outside the gene matches: 3. CDR3 length equals 14 residues. For the CDR3, the DNA is TGTGCCAGCAGCGATACTAGCGGGGGCTACGAGCAGTACTTC. It encodes CASSDTSGGYEQYF.

The chain carries TRBV7-8 and TRBJ1-1; D remains unclear. Trimming shortened V by 5 bases and J by 2 bases, and 12 bases separated the two germline ends. Germline V lookup: CDR1 SGHVS, CDR2 FQNEAQ. The CDR3 is 14 amino acids. The CDR3 DNA sequence: TGTGCCAGCAGCCCACCGAGAACTAACACTGAAGCTTTCTTT. It is translated as CASSPPRTNTEAFF. The full variable domain, rest sourced from reference TRBV7-8 and TRBJ1-1, is GAGVSQSPRYKVAKRGQDVALRCDPISGHVSLFWYQQALGQGPEFLTYFQNEAQLDKSGLPSDRFFAERPEGSVSTLKIQRTQQEDSAVYLCASSPPRTNTEAFFGQGTRLTVV.

The chain has TRBV15 and TRBJ1-5; tentative D call: TRBD1 (5 bases). The CDR3 has 16 amino acids. Trimming took off 1 base at V and 6 bases at J, with 16 bases between the two ends. Germline CDR1 LNHNV, CDR2 YYDKDF (reference sequence). The CDR3 sequence is CATSRAPAGISQPQHF. CDR3 sequence (DNA): TGTGCCACCAGCAGAGCCCCAGCAGGGATCAGTCAGCCCCAGCATTTT. The full variable domain, with the rest looked up from reference TRBV15 and TRBJ1-5, is DAMVIQNPRYQVTQFGKPVTLSCSQTLNHNVMYWYQQKSSQAPKLLFHYYDKDFNNEADTPDNFQSRRPNTSFCFLDIRSPGLGDTAMYLCATSRAPAGISQPQHFGDGTRLSIL.

The CDR3 is CASSYGTPHNEQFF. CDR3 coding DNA: TGTGCCAGCAGTTATGGGACACCACACAATGAGCAGTTCTTC. The rearrangement links TRBV6-5 to TRBJ2-1; D may be TRBD1 (6 bases). V lost 3 bases and J 5 bases, leaving 11 bases between the germline ends. The germline V gene has CDR1 MNHEY and CDR2 SVGAGI. The length of the CDR3 is 14 residues.

This sequence joins TRBV19 and TRBJ1-3; 9 bases align to TRBD1. V shed 8 bases, J shed 6 bases, and the junction held 5 bases outside the gene matches. The length of the CDR3 is 13 residues. The germline CDR1 and CDR2 sequences are LNHDA and SQIVND (reference sequence). CDR3 nucleotides: TGTGCCAGTCCGGGACAGGGAGAAAACACCATATATTTT. This gives the protein CASPGQGENTIYF.

This clone was recorded a few times. The V gene is TRBV6-5, the J gene TRBJ1-2; maybe TRBD1 (5 bases). The CDR3 spans 12 residues. Germline V gene data show CDR1 as MNHEY and CDR2 as SVGAGI. V was trimmed by 6 bases and J by 7 bases, leaving 12 bases between them. The CDR3 protein is CASSLVGAGYTF. In DNA form, the CDR3 reads TGTGCCAGCAGCCTGGTTGGGGCTGGCTACACCTTC.

The chain is built from TRBV30 and TRBJ1-2; perhaps TRBD1 as D (5 bases). Trimming left V 2 bases short and J 3 bases short, with 13 bases between. CDR1 is GTSNPN and CDR2 is SVGIG in the germline V gene (reference sequence). This CDR3 comprises 14 residues. The CDR3 region has the DNA TGTGCCTGGAGTATAGGCGGGGCGTACTATGGCTACACCTTC. It encodes CAWSIGGAYYGYTF.

The genes are TRBV27 and TRBJ1-1; TRBD1 is a possible D gene (5 bases). V shed 1 base and J shed 3 bases, with 9 bases lying between them. The CDR3 sequence is 14 residues long. Germline V lookup: CDR1 MNHEY, CDR2 SMNVEV (reference sequence). DNA of the CDR3: TGTGCCAGCAGTTTATGGGGCTGGGACACTGAAGCTTTCTTT. The encoded protein is CASSLWGWDTEAFF.

This sequence joins TRBV5-1 and TRBJ2-1, with 8 bases identical to TRBD2. This CDR3 region has 16 residues. Trimming took 3 bases from V and 3 from J; bases not matched to a gene: 8. Looked up from germline, CDR1 is SGHRS and CDR2 is YFSETQ. CDR3 sequence reads: CASSSNGGAGYNEQFF. CDR3 in DNA: TGCGCCAGCAGCTCCAACGGGGGGGCCGGCTACAATGAGCAGTTCTTC.

This chain's CDR3 is CASSPPGHGNQPQHF. The CDR3 nucleotides read TGTGCCAGCAGTCCCCCGGGACACGGCAATCAGCCCCAGCATTTT. This chain joins TRBV2 and TRBJ1-5, with D possibly matching TRBD1 (6 bases). CDR3 length: 15 residues. The germline CDR1 and CDR2 sequences are SNHLY and FYNNEI. V was clipped by 5 bases and J by 2 bases, with 13 bases between them. The full variable domain, in which reference TRBV2 and TRBJ1-5 provide the parts outside the CDR3, is EPEVTQTPSHQVTQMGQEVILRCVPISNHLYFYWYRQILGQKVEFLVSFYNNEISEKSEIFDDQFSVERPDGSNFTLKIRSTKLEDSAMYFCASSPPGHGNQPQHFGDGTRLSIL.

The chain is built from TRBV5-6 and TRBJ2-2; 11 bases align to TRBD2. CDR3 length: 17 amino acids. Looked up from germline, CDR1 is SGHDT and CDR2 is YYEEEE. J lost 5 bases, V lost 0 bases, and 6 bases had no gene match. The CDR3 DNA sequence: TGTGCCAGCAGCTTGGCCACGGGACTAGCGGAAACCGGGGAGCTGTTTTTT. Its translation: CASSLATGLAETGELFF.

There are a few counts of this clone. CDR3 in amino acids: CASSLGQGGEAFF. The CDR3 nucleotides are TGTGCCAGCAGTTTAGGTCAGGGAGGCGAAGCTTTCTTT. J is TRBJ1-1 and V is TRBV28, with a weak D call TRBD1 (5 bases). CDR1 is MDHEN, CDR2 SYDVKM, per germline. This CDR3 has 13 amino acids. The V and J ends lost 2 bases and 8 bases respectively, with 12 bases between them.

The chain couples TRBV28 to TRBJ1-3; D gene uncertain. Germline V CDR1 and CDR2: MDHEN, SYDVKM. V was cut by 5 bases and J by 0 bases, with 17 bases left in between. This CDR3 is 17 amino acids long. CDR3 residues: CASSLGRGVPSGNTIYF. CDR3 nucleotides: TGTGCCAGCAGTCTCGGCCGGGGAGTTCCCTCTGGAAACACCATATATTTT. Combining the CDR3 with reference TRBV28 and TRBJ1-3 gives the whole variable domain DVKVTQSSRYLVKRTGEKVFLECVQDMDHENMFWYRQDPGLGLRLIYFSYDVKMKEKGDIPEGYSVSREKKERFSLILESASTNQTSMYLCASSLGRGVPSGNTIYFGEGSWLTVV.